The clone carrying this T cell receptor beta chain was found once. Its specificity is unknown. The data were taken from a study of T cell responses to AZD1222 COVID-19 vaccine. Libraries were prepared by immunoSEQ multiplex PCR; TCRdb keeps only in-frame clonotypes and omits some of them. The sample has approximately 93,000 clones, more than 70% seen once. The V gene's germline CDR1 is MNHEY and CDR2 SMNVEV (reference sequence). CDR3 length: 15 residues. V was clipped by 4 bases and J by 6 bases, with 15 bases between them. Regarding the study as a whole: Possibly, clonal diversity was underestimated; donors were largely white British and included more females. Reportedly, nearly half of unique spike TCRs recognized epitopes outside B.1.351/B.1.1.7 mutations. Baseline seropositivity characterized only a handful of AZD1222 recipients. Spike-specific TCR depth and breadth grew after two AZD1222 doses.

This sequence originates from an adult who received the AZD1222 COVID-19 vaccine. Here the sequenced sample was peripheral blood, taken 28 days after the second AZD1222 dose. The rearrangement links TRBV27 to TRBJ1-4, with D perhaps matching TRBD1 (6 bases). This chain's CDR3 is CASSSRGGDYEKLFF. The DNA for the CDR3 is TGTGCCAGCAGTTCCAGGGGTGGTGATTATGAAAAACTGTTTTTT.